The rows below give T cell receptor beta chains drawn from one sample of a study of low-dose radiotherapy and immunotherapy resistance in tumors. TCRdb reanalysed the reads using MiXCR and keeps one entry per CDR3 protein. The sample records some 82,000 distinct CDR3 sequences, 15% to 20% being singletons. The source was PBMCs, collected before treatment. These receptors were collected from a male donor with prostate cancer. The CDR3 runs from the conserved cysteine through the conserved F or W. The order of the fields is V gene, clone size, J gene, D gene, CDR3 DNA, CDR3 protein. A D gene is named only where the DNA matches it firmly. Part of the rows lack a size; the others show once, few, many or a class for expanded clones.

TRBV28	many	TRBJ2-1	TRBD2	TGTGCCAGCAGTTTTACTAGCGGGACCAATGAGCAGTTCTTC	CASSFTSGTNEQFF
TRBV28	NA	TRBJ2-7	TRBD2	TGTGCCAGCACCCGTCGGCTAGCGGGAGAAGGCGAGCAGTACTTC	CASTRRLAGEGEQYF
TRBV13	few	TRBJ1-2	NA	TGTGCCAGCAGCTTAATTGGGTTGGTCTATGGCTACACCTTC	CASSLIGLVYGYTF
TRBV7-2	many	TRBJ1-2	TRBD1	TGTGCCAGCAGCTTAGTCCCCAGGGGGCAAGGGGTCTATGGCTACACCTTC	CASSLVPRGQGVYGYTF
TRBV6-2/TRBV6-3	many	TRBJ2-1	NA	TGTGCCAGCAGTTCCACTACAGGGTTGCATGAGCAGTTCTTC	CASSSTTGLHEQFF
TRBV12-3/TRBV12-4	many	TRBJ1-2	TRBD1	TGTGCCAGCAGTCAAGGACAGGGTTATGGCTACACCTTC	CASSQGQGYGYTF
TRBV5-1	NA	TRBJ1-2	NA	TGCGCCAGCAGCATTGGACCCGACTATGGCTACACCTTC	CASSIGPDYGYTF
TRBV9	many	TRBJ2-1	NA	TGTGCCAGCAGCGTAGAGGCAGTCAATGAGCAGTTCTTC	CASSVEAVNEQFF
TRBV5-1	many	TRBJ2-7	TRBD2	TGCGCCAGCAGGGTACTGGCGGGAGGTTTCCACGAGCAGTACTTC	CASRVLAGGFHEQYF
TRBV7-8	many	TRBJ1-1	NA	TGTGCCAGCAGCCGCCTGAGTTTAGGGGCCATGAACACTGAAGCTTTCTTT	CASSRLSLGAMNTEAFF
TRBV10-3	many	TRBJ1-5	NA	TGTGCCATCAGTGACAGGGGTCAGCCCCAGCATTTT	CAISDRGQPQHF
TRBV5-6	many	TRBJ2-5	TRBD1	TGTGCCAGCAGCTTGCCCACCACAGGGGGAGAGACCCAGTACTTC	CASSLPTTGGETQYF
TRBV28	NA	TRBJ2-3	TRBD2	TGTGCCAGCAGGGGTAGCGGGAGCGGAACAGATACGCAGTATTTT	CASRGSGSGTDTQYF